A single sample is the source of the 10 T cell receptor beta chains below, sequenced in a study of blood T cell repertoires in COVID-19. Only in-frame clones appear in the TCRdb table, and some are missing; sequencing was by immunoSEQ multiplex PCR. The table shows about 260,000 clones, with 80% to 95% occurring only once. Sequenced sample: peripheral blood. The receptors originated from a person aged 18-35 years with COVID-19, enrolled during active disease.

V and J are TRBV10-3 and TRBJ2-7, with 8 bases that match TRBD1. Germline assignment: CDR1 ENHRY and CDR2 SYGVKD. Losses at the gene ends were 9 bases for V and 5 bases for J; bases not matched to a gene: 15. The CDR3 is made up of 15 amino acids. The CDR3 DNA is TGTGCCATGGGAAAAAGAGGGCAGGGGGCCGACGAGCAGTACTTC. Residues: CAMGKRGQGADEQYF.

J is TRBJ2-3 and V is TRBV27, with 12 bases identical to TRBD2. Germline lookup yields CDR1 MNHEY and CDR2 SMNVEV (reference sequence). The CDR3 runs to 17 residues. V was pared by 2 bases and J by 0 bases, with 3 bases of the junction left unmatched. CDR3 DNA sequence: TGTGCCAGCAGTTTACTAGCGGGAGGGACAAGCACAGATACGCAGTATTTT. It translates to CASSLLAGGTSTDTQYF.

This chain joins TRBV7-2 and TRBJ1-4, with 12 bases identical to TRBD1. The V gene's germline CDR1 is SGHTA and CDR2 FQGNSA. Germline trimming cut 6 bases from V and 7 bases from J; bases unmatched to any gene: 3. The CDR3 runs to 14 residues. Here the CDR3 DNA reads TGTGCCAGCAGTCGGGACAGGGGGCGTGAAAAACTGTTTTTT. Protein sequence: CASSRDRGREKLFF.

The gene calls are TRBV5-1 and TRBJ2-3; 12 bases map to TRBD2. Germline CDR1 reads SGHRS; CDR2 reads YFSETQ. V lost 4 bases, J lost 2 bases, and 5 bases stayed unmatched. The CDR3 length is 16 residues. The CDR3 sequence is CASSTGTSGFTDTQYF. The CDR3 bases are TGCGCCAGCAGCACCGGGACTAGCGGGTTCACAGATACGCAGTATTTT.

CDR3 region: CASSLEAAGLSYEQYF. In DNA, the CDR3 is TGTGCCAGCAGCTTAGAGGCGGCGGGACTATCCTACGAGCAGTACTTC. The chain uses TRBV7-8 and TRBJ2-7, with 7 bases that match TRBD2. Trimming took 1 base from V and 1 from J; bases not matched to a gene: 7. The germline gives CDR1 SGHVS, CDR2 FQNEAQ. CDR3 length equals 16 residues. Supplemented by reference TRBV7-8 and TRBJ2-7, the full variable domain reads GAGVSQSPRYKVAKRGQDVALRCDPISGHVSLFWYQQALGQGPEFLTYFQNEAQLDKSGLPSDRFFAERPEGSVSTLKIQRTQQEDSAVYLCASSLEAAGLSYEQYFGPGTRLTVT.

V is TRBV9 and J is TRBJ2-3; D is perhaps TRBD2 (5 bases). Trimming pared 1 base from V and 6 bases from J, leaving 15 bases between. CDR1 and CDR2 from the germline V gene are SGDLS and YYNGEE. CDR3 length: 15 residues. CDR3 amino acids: CASSVRLAGGDTQYF. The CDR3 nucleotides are TGTGCCAGCAGCGTAAGATTGGCCGGAGGTGATACGCAGTATTTT.

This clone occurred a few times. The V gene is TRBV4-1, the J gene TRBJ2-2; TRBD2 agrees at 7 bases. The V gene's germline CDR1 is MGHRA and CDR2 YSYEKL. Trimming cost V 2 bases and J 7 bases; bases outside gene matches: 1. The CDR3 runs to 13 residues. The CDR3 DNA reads TGCGCCAGCAGCCAATGGACTAGCGGGGAGCTGTTTTTT. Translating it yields CASSQWTSGELFF.

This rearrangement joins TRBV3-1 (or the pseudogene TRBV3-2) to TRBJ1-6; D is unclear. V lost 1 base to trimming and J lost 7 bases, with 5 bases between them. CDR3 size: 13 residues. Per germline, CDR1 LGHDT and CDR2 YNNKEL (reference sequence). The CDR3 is CASSQAANSPLHF. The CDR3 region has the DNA TGTGCCAGCAGCCAAGCAGCGAATTCACCCCTCCACTTT.

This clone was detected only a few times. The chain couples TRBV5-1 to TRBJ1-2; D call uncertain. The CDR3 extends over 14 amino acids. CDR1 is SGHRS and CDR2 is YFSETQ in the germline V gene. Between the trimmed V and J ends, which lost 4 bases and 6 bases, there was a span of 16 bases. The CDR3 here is CASSLLGSQDGYTF. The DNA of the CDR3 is TGCGCCAGCAGCCTGTTGGGGAGTCAAGATGGCTACACCTTC.

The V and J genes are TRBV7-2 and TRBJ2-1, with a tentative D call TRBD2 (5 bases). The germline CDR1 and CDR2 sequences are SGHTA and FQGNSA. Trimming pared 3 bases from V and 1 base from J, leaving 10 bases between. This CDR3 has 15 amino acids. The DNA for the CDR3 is TGTGCCAGCAGCTTGCGAGGGAGTTCCTACAATGAGCAGTTCTTC. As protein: CASSLRGSSYNEQFF.